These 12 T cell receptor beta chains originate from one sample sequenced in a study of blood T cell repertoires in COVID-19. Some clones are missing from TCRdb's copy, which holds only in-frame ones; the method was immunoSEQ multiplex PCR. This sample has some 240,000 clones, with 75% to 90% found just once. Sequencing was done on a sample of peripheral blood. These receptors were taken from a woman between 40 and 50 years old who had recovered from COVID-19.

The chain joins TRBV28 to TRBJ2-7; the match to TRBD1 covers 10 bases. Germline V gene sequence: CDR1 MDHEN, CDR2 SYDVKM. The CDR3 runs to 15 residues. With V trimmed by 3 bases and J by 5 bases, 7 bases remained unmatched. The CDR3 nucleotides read TGTGCCAGCAGTTTCGGCCCTGGGACAGGGGACGAGCAGTACGTC. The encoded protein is CASSFGPGTGDEQYV.

The CDR3 nucleotides read TGTGCCAGCAGCCATATACGCGGGGACTACAATGAGCAGTTCTTC. This encodes CASSHIRGDYNEQFF. The chain links TRBV14 to TRBJ2-1; a weak D match, TRBD2 (6 bases). V was shortened by 3 bases and J by 3 bases, with 12 bases between the two germline ends. This CDR3 spans 15 amino acids. CDR1 SGHDN and CDR2 FVKESK come from the germline V gene. The full variable domain, rest sourced from reference TRBV14 and TRBJ2-1, is EAGVTQFPSHSVIEKGQTVTLRCDPISGHDNLYWYRRVMGKEIKFLLHFVKESKQDESGMPNNRFLAERTGGTYSTLKVQPAELEDSGVYFCASSHIRGDYNEQFFGPGTRLTVL.

The CDR3 region is CASSSGYNEQFF. The CDR3 region has the DNA TGTGCCAGCAGCTCGGGCTACAATGAGCAGTTCTTC. The chain has TRBV11-2 and TRBJ2-1; D is undetermined. Trimming took 4 bases from V and 3 from J, leaving 4 bases between them. CDR1 and CDR2 (germline): SGHAT, FQNNGV. This CDR3 contains 12 residues.

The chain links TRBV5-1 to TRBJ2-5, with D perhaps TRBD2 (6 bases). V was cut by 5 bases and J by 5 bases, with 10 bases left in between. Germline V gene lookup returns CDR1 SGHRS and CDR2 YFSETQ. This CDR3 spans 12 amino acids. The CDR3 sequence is CASRGGRETQYF. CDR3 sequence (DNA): TGCGCCAGCAGGGGGGGAAGGGAGACCCAGTACTTC.

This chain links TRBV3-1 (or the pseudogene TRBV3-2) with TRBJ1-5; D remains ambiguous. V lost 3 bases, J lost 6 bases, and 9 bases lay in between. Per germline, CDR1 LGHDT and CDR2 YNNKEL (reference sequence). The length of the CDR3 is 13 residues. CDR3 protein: CASSHLDTQPQHF. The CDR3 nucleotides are TGTGCCAGCAGCCACCTCGACACTCAGCCCCAGCATTTT.

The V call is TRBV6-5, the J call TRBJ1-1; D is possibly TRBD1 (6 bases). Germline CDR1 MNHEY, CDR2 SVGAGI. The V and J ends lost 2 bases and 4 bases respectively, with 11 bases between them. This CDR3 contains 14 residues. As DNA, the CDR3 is TGTGCCAGCAGTTACCGGCAGACAGGCACTGAAGCTTTCTTT. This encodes CASSYRQTGTEAFF.

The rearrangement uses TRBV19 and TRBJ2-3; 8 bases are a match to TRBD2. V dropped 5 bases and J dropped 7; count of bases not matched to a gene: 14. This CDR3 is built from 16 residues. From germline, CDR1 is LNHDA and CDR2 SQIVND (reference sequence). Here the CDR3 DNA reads TGTGCCAGTAGTCCTCTTGGTGGCGGGGGGTCGTATACGCAGTATTTT. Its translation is CASSPLGGGGSYTQYF.

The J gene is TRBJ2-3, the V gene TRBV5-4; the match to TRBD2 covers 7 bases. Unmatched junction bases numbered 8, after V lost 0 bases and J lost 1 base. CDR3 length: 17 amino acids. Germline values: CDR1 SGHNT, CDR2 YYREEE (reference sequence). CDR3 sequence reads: CASSLGGASGRTDTQYF. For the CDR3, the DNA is TGTGCCAGCAGCTTGGGCGGGGCTAGCGGACGCACAGATACGCAGTATTTT.

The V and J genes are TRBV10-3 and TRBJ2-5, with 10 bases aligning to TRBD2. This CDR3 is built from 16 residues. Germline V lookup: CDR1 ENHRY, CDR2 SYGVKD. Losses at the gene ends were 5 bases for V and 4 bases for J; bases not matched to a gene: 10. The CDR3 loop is CAISSREAGGGETQYF. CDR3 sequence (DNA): TGTGCCATCAGTTCCAGAGAAGCGGGAGGGGGAGAGACCCAGTACTTC.

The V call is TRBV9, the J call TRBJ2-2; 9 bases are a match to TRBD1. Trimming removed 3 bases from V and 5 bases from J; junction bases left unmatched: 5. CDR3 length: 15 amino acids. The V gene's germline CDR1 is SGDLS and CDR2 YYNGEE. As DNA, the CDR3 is TGTGCCAGCAGCGCCAGACAGGGGGTTACCGGGGAGCTGTTTTTT. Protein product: CASSARQGVTGELFF.

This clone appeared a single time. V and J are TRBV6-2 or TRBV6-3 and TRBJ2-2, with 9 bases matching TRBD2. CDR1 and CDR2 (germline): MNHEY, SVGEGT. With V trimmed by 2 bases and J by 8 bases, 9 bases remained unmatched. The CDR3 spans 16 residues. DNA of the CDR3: TGTGCCAGCAGTTACCCCCAGGCGGGAGGGGTTGGGGAGCTGTTTTTT. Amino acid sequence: CASSYPQAGGVGELFF.

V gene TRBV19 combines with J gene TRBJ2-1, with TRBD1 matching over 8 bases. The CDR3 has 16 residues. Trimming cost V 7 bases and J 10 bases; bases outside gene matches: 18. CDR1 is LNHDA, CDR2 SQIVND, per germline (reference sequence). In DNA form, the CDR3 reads TGTGCCAGTACCCCCTCTCCCCCACAGGGGGGTAGGGAGCAGTTCTTC. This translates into CASTPSPPQGGREQFF.